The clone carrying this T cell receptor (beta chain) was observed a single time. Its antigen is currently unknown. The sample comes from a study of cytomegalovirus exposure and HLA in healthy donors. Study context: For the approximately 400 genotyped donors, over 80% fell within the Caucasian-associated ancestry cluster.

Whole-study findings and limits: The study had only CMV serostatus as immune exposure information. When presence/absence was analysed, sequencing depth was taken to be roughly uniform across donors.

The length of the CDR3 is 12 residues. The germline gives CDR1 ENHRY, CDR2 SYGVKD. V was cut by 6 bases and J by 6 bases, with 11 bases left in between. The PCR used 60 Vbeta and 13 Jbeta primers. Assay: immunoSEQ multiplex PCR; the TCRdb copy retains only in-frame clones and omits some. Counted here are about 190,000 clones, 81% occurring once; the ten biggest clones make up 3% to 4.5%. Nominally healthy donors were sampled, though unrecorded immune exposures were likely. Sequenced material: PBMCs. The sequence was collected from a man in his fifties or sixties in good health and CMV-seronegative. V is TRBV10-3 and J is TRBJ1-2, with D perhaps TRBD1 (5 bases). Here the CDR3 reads CAIRLGGDGYTF. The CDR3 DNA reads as TGTGCCATCAGACTGGGGGGGGATGGCTACACCTTC.